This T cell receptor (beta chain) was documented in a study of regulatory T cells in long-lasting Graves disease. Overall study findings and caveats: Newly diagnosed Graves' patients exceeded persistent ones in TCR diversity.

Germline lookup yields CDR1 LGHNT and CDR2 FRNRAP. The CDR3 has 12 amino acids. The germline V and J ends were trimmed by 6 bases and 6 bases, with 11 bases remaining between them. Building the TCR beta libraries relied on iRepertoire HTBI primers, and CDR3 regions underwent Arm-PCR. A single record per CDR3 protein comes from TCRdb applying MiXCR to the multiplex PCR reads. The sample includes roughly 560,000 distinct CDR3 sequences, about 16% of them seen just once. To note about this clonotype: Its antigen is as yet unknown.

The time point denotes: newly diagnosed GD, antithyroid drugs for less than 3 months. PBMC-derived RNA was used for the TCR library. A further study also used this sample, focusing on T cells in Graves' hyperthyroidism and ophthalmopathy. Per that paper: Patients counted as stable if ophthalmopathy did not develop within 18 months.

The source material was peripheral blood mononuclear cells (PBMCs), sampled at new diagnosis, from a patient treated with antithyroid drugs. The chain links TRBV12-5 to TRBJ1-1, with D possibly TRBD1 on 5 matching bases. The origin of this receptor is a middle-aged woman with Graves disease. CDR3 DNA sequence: TGTGCTAGTGGCCGTGACAGACCTGAAGCTTTCTTT. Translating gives CASGRDRPEAFF.